These T cell receptor beta chains were read from a single sample in a study of blood T cell repertoires in COVID-19. Clones were sequenced by immunoSEQ multiplex PCR, and TCRdb holds only the in-frame ones, with some missing. In the table there are about 100,000 clones, around four fifths of which are singletons. Sequencing input: peripheral blood. The receptors originated from a woman between 70 and 85 years old with acute or convalescent COVID-19. The CDR3 runs from the conserved cysteine through the conserved F or W. Each record gives: CDR3 DNA, CDR3 protein, J gene, CDR3 length, D gene, clone size, V gene. The D gene is left open where the match is weak. Expanded clones are given a class, and other clones once, few, many or no size at all.

TGTGCCAGCAGTGCGCCAGGGGGACGGCAGGACACTGAAGCTTTCTTT,CASSAPGGRQDTEAFF,TRBJ1-1,16,TRBD1,.,TRBV27
TGTGCCTGGAGTGCTGGGGACAGGTTGAATCAGCCCCAGCATTTT,CAWSAGDRLNQPQHF,TRBJ1-5,15,TRBD1,.,TRBV30
TGTGCCAGCAGCAAAGACGGTTTTAACCAGCCCCAGCATTTT,CASSKDGFNQPQHF,TRBJ1-5,14,.,.,TRBV21-1
TGTGCCAGCAGTTTGGCCCCGAACACTGAAGCTTTCTTT,CASSLAPNTEAFF,TRBJ1-1,13,.,.,TRBV7-7
TGTGCCAGCAGCTTACTAGACAGGGATACGCAGTATTTT,CASSLLDRDTQYF,TRBJ2-3,13,.,.,TRBV7-2
TGTGCCAGCTCGCAGACGACAGGGGGCGCGATCACTGAAGCTTTCTTT,CASSQTTGGAITEAFF,TRBJ1-1,16,TRBD1,.,TRBV18
TGTGCCTGGAGACCCCAGGGGGCGGCGGACACCATATATTTT,CAWRPQGAADTIYF,TRBJ1-3,14,TRBD1,.,TRBV30
TGCGCCAGCAGTGGAGGGGACAGGGGGCGAGGTGGGGCCAACGTCCTGACTTTC,CASSGGDRGRGGANVLTF,TRBJ2-6,18,TRBD1,.,TRBV10-2
TGTGCCAGCAGTACTTCACTAGCGACCAAAAACATTCAGTACTTC,CASSTSLATKNIQYF,TRBJ2-4,15,TRBD2,.,TRBV2
TGCAGCGTTCTGTCAGGGTTTAACACCGGGGAGCTGTTTTTT,CSVLSGFNTGELFF,TRBJ2-2,14,.,.,TRBV29-1
TGTGCCAGACGGGGTGAGTACTACAGGGGAAATGGGCAGGGGGCTTCCTACGAGCAGTACTTC,CARRGEYYRGNGQGASYEQYF,TRBJ2-7,21,TRBD1,.,TRBV27
TGTGCCAGCAGTTTAGTCCCAGGGTTGAACACTGAAGCTTTCTTT,CASSLVPGLNTEAFF,TRBJ1-1,15,.,.,TRBV28
TGTGCCAGCTCACCCCGGGACACTAACTATGGCTACACCTTC,CASSPRDTNYGYTF,TRBJ1-2,14,.,.,TRBV18
TGTGCCAGCAGCCCCCGCGGGGCTGGCTACACCTTC,CASSPRGAGYTF,TRBJ1-2,12,.,.,TRBV9
TGTGCCAGCAGCCAAGACGGGATGGCATCAAATCAGCCCCAGCATTTT,CASSQDGMASNQPQHF,TRBJ1-5,16,.,.,TRBV4-2
TGCAGCGTGCCGGGAAGTAGCGGGTTCTACAATGAGCAGTTCTTC,CSVPGSSGFYNEQFF,TRBJ2-1,15,TRBD2,.,TRBV29-1
TGTGCCAGCAGGGAGGGATGGGGTAACACTGAAGCTTTCTTT,CASREGWGNTEAFF,TRBJ1-1,14,.,few,TRBV2
TGTGCCAGCAGTTCCTGGAAGGGAGACTACACCTTC,CASSSWKGDYTF,TRBJ1-2,12,.,.,TRBV28
TGTGCCAGCAGTATTAGCAGGGGAGAGACCCAGTACTTC,CASSISRGETQYF,TRBJ2-5,13,.,.,TRBV27
TGTGCCAGCAGCGGCGGGGGGATACCGGACTACGAGCAGTACTTC,CASSGGGIPDYEQYF,TRBJ2-7,15,TRBD2,.,TRBV28
TGTGCCAGCAGCCAAAATAGTAAGGGGAATAATGAAAAACTGTTTTTT,CASSQNSKGNNEKLFF,TRBJ1-4,16,.,.,TRBV4-2
TGTGCCAGCGATCCTGGCAGGGGGATAGAGACCCAGTACTTC,CASDPGRGIETQYF,TRBJ2-5,14,TRBD1,.,TRBV7-9
TGTGCCAGCAGCGGGGGACAGGGCTTAGGAAACACCATATATTTT,CASSGGQGLGNTIYF,TRBJ1-3,15,TRBD1,.,TRBV11-2
TGTGCCAGCAGTCGCCAACAGGGTTCTGGAAACACCATATATTTT,CASSRQQGSGNTIYF,TRBJ1-3,15,.,once,TRBV6-5
TGTGCCTCTCCGGGACAGGGGATACCTGAAGCTTTCTTT,CASPGQGIPEAFF,TRBJ1-1,13,TRBD1,.,TRBV30
TGTGCCAGCAGTTTTTGGGGGCGGGCAGATACGCAGTATTTT,CASSFWGRADTQYF,TRBJ2-3,14,.,.,TRBV27
TGTGCCTGGAGCACCCCGGGGTCAGGGAACACTGAAGCTTTCTTT,CAWSTPGSGNTEAFF,TRBJ1-1,15,.,.,TRBV30
TGTGCCAGCAGCGGCTCGGAGAGGAGCTCCTACAATGAGCAGTTCTTC,CASSGSERSSYNEQFF,TRBJ2-1,16,.,.,TRBV5-6
TGTGCCAGCTCCCGGGAGGGGCCAGGGACTAAAGAGACCCAGTACTTC,CASSREGPGTKETQYF,TRBJ2-5,16,TRBD2,.,TRBV18
TGTGCCAGCAGCTGGAGAGGTCGGGACAGGATATTCACAGATACGCAGTATTTT,CASSWRGRDRIFTDTQYF,TRBJ2-3,18,TRBD1,.,TRBV11-2
TGTGCCAGTAGGCGGGGGGGAGGGGTTTACAATGAGCAGTTCTTC,CASRRGGGVYNEQFF,TRBJ2-1,15,TRBD2,.,TRBV19
TGTGCCAGCAGCTCGGACAGGGGCAACACTGAAGCTTTCTTT,CASSSDRGNTEAFF,TRBJ1-1,14,TRBD1,.,TRBV5-6
TGTGCCAGCAGCAGAGGGGGCAATGGCTACACCTTC,CASSRGGNGYTF,TRBJ1-2,12,.,once,TRBV21-1
TGCAGTGCTAGTCTTCATAATTCACCCCTCCACTTT,CSASLHNSPLHF,TRBJ1-6,12,.,.,TRBV20-1
TGTGCCAGCAGCTTAGCCCACGGAGGGACCTATGGCTACACCTTC,CASSLAHGGTYGYTF,TRBJ1-2,15,.,many,TRBV7-2
TGTGCCAGCAGCCCGTCGGGTGTAGCTAATGAAAAACTGTTTTTT,CASSPSGVANEKLFF,TRBJ1-4,15,.,.,TRBV7-3
TGTGCCAGCAGCACAGGGGCTCGAGGGAGGACTGAAGCTTTCTTT,CASSTGARGRTEAFF,TRBJ1-1,15,TRBD1,.,TRBV7-8
TGTGCCAGCAGCGTAGACCCGCGGGGGGGCGCTGAGCAGTTCTTC,CASSVDPRGGAEQFF,TRBJ2-1,15,TRBD2,.,TRBV9
TGTGCCAGCAGCTCTCCAGGATCTTCGAAACTGTTTTTT,CASSSPGSSKLFF,TRBJ1-4,13,.,.,TRBV9
TGCGCCAGCAGCCAAGGTCTCAGGGTTGATCAGCCCCAGCATTTT,CASSQGLRVDQPQHF,TRBJ1-5,15,.,.,TRBV4-1
TGTGCCAGCAGACTCAGACTAGTAGGCGAGACCCAGTACTTC,CASRLRLVGETQYF,TRBJ2-5,14,.,.,TRBV2
TGTGCCAGTAGTAGCCTAGCGGGGGTGAGTGAGCAGTTCTTC,CASSSLAGVSEQFF,TRBJ2-1,14,TRBD2,.,TRBV19
TGTGCCATCAGCGCTAACACCGGGACAGGGCACGAGCAGTACTTC,CAISANTGTGHEQYF,TRBJ2-7,15,TRBD1,.,TRBV10-3
TGCGCCAGCAGCTTGGTAGTAGCGGGAGAGACCCAGTACTTC,CASSLVVAGETQYF,TRBJ2-5,14,TRBD2,.,TRBV5-1
TGTGCCAGCAGCTTAGCAGGGTCGGGACTAGCGCAGACCCAGTACTTC,CASSLAGSGLAQTQYF,TRBJ2-5,16,TRBD2,.,TRBV11-3
TGTGCCAGCAGCTGGGGGGATAATTCTGGAAACACCATATATTTT,CASSWGDNSGNTIYF,TRBJ1-3,15,.,.,TRBV5-4
TGTGCCAGCAGCCAGGGTCGGTATGGCTACACCTTC,CASSQGRYGYTF,TRBJ1-2,12,.,once,TRBV28
TGCGCCAGCAGCTTGGTTATCGCGGGGAACCACTACGAGCAGTACTTC,CASSLVIAGNHYEQYF,TRBJ2-7,16,.,.,TRBV5-1
TGTGCCAGCAGCGATCCAGCGGGAACGCTGTACTTC,CASSDPAGTLYF,TRBJ2-7,12,TRBD2,.,TRBV2
TGTGCCAGCAGTCCAACGACAGTTCAGCCCCAGCATTTT,CASSPTTVQPQHF,TRBJ1-5,13,.,.,TRBV6-2/TRBV6-3
TGTGCCAGCAGTGGATTAGCGGCCACAGATACGCAGTATTTT,CASSGLAATDTQYF,TRBJ2-3,14,.,.,TRBV27
TGCGCCAGCAACTCTCGACCGGGGGGCCGGACTCCTAACTATGGCTACACCTTC,CASNSRPGGRTPNYGYTF,TRBJ1-2,18,.,.,TRBV4-1